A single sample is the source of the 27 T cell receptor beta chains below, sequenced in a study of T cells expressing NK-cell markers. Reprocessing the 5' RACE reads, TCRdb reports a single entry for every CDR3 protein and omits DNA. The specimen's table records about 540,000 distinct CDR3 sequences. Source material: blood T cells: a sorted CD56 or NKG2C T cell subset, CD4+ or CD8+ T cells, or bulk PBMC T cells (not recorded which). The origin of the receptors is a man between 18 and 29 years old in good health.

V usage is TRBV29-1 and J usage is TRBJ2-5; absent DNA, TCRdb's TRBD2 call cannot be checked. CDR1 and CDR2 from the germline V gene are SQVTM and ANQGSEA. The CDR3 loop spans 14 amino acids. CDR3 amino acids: CSAYKMALTETQYF.

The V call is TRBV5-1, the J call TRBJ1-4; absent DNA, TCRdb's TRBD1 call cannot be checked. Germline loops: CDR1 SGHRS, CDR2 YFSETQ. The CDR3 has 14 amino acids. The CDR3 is CASSSGQGNEKLFF.

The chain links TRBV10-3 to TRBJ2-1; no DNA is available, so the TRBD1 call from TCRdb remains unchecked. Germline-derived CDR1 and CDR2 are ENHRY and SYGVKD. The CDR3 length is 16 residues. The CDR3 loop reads CAISKTGIRAYNEQFF.

This CDR3 reads CASSPSGRGGNEQFF. The V call is TRBV6-2 or TRBV6-3, the J call TRBJ2-1; TCRdb lists TRBD2, though no DNA is available to test this call. Germline V gene lookup returns CDR1 MNHEY and CDR2 SVGEGT. CDR3 size: 15 residues.

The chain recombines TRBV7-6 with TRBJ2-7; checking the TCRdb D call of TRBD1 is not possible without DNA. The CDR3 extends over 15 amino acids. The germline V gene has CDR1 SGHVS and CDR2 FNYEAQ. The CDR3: CASSLRAGGTYEQYF.

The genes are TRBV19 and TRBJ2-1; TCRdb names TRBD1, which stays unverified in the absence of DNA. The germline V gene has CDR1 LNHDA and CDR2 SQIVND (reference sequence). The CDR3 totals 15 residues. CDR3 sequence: CASSISPNGGHEQFF.

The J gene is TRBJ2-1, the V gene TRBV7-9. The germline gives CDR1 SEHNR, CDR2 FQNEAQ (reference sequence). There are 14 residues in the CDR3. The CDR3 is CASSPYVILNEQFF.

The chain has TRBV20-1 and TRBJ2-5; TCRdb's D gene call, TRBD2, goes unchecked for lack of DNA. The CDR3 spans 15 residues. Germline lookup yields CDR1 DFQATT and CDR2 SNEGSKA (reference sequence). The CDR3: CSANAARGGKETQYF.

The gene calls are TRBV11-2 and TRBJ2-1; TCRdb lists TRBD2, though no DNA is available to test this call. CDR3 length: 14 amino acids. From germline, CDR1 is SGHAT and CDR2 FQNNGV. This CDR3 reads CASSSNRQGPEQFF.

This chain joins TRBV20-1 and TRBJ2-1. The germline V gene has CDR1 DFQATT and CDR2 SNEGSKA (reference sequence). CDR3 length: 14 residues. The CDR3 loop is CSAPTGTTYNEQFF.

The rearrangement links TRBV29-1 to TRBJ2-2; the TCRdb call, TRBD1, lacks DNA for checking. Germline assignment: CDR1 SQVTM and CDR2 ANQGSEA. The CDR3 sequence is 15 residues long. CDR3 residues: CSVEPGRGNTGELFF.

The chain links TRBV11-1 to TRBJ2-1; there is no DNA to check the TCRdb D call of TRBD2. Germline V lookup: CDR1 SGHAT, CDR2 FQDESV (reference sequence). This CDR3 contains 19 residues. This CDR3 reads CASSTTEYPREYTSNEQFF.

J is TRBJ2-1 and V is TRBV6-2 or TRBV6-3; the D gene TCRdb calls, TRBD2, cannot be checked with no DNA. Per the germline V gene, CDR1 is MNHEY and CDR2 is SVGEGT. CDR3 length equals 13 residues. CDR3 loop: CASSYRREVEQFF.

The CDR3 is CASSFQGADEQFF. The rearrangement links TRBV5-4 to TRBJ2-1; without DNA, the TCRdb call of TRBD1 cannot be checked. This CDR3 is 13 amino acids long. Per the germline V gene, CDR1 is SGHNT and CDR2 is YYREEE (reference sequence).

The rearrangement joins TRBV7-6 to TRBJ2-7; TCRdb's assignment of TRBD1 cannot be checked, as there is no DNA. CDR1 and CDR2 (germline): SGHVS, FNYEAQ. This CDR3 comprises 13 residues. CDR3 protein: CASSWTESYEQYF.

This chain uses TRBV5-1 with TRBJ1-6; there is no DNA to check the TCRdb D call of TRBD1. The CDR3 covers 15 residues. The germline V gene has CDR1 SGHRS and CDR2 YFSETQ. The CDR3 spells CASSQGQGAWSPLHF.

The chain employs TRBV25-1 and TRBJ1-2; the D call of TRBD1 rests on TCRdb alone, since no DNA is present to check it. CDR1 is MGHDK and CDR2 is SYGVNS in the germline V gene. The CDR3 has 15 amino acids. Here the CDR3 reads CASSEGGGGSYGYTF.

CDR3 amino acids: CSARTASQVPDGYTF. The chain recombines TRBV20-1 with TRBJ1-2. CDR1 DFQATT and CDR2 SNEGSKA come from the germline V gene (reference sequence). This CDR3 region has 15 residues.

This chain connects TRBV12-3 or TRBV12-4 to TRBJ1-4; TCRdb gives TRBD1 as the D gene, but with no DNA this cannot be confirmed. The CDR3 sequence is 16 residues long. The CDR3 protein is CASSPDRGRTNEKLFF.

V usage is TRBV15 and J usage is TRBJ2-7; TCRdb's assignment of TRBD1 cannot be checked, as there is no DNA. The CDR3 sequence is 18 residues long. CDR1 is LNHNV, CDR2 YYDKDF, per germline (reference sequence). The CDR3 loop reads CATSEPSGGTGAVYEQYF. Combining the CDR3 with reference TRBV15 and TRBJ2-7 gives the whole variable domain DAMVIQNPRYQVTQFGKPVTLSCSQTLNHNVMYWYQQKSSQAPKLLFHYYDKDFNNEADTPDNFQSRRPNTSFCFLDIRSPGLGDTAMYLCATSEPSGGTGAVYEQYFGPGTRLTVT.

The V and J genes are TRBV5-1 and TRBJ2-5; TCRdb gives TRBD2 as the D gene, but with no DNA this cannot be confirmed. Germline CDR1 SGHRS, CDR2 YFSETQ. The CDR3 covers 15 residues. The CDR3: CASSASSGRMETQYF.

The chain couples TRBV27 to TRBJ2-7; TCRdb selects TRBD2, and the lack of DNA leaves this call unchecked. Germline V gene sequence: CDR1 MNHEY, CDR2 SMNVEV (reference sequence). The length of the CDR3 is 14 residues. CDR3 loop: CASSARRGLGEQYF.

CDR3 protein: CASGRGNGYTF. The chain recombines TRBV14 with TRBJ1-2; TCRdb returns TRBD1, unconfirmable since there is no DNA. CDR3 length equals 11 residues. Looked up from germline, CDR1 is SGHDN and CDR2 is FVKESK.

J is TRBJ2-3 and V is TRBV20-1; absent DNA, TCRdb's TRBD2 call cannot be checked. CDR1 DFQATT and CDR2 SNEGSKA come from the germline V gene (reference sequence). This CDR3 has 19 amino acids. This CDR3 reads CSARGGSGRGLSSTDTQYF.

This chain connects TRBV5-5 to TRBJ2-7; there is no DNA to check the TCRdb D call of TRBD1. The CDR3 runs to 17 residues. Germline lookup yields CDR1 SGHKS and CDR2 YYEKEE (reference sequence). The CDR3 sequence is CASSYGTVTPFNYEQYF. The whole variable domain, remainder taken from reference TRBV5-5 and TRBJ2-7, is DAGVTQSPTHLIKTRGQQVTLRCSPISGHKSVSWYQQVLGQGPQFIFQYYEKEERGRGNFPDRFSARQFPNYSSELNVNALLLGDSALYLCASSYGTVTPFNYEQYFGPGTRLTVT.

CDR3 protein: CASSPRGKNEQFF. V usage is TRBV12-3 or TRBV12-4 and J usage is TRBJ2-1. CDR3 length equals 13 residues.

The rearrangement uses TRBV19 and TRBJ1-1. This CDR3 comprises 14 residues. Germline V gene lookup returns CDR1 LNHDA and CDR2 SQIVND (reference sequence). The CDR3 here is CASSITAMNTEAFF.